The 14 T cell receptor beta chains in this list originate from one sample, sequenced in a study of T cell repertoires in cytomegalovirus infection. TCRdb redid the calling of the reads with MiXCR, one entry per CDR3 protein. The sample includes 400,000 to 550,000 distinct CDR3 sequences, approximately 10% of them seen just once. Sequenced sample: PBMCs. The receptors derive from a human donor in good health (CMV status not recorded). Some clones in this sample may be carry-over from other donors' samples.

This clonotype was seen at least ten times. V gene TRBV11-2 combines with J gene TRBJ2-7; 13 bases are a match to TRBD2. CDR1 is SGHAT and CDR2 is FQNNGV in the germline V gene. There are 14 residues in the CDR3. After removal of 6 bases from V and 5 bases from J, the junction contained 4 bases not matched to a gene. Written as DNA, the CDR3 is TGTGCCAGCAGGGGACTAGCGGGAACGCACGAGCAGTACTTC. It translates to CASRGLAGTHEQYF.

This clonotype was observed at least ten times. The genes are TRBV20-1 and TRBJ1-1, with TRBD1 as a possible D gene (6 bases). Germline V gene lookup returns CDR1 DFQATT and CDR2 SNEGSKA (reference sequence). This CDR3 comprises 15 residues. V was shortened by 5 bases and J by 4 bases, with 20 bases between the two germline ends. CDR3 region: CSALEASGASTEAFF. CDR3 nucleotide sequence: TGCAGTGCTTTAGAGGCGTCGGGGGCTTCCACTGAAGCTTTCTTT.

This clonotype was counted at least ten times. The chain recombines TRBV28 with TRBJ2-1; D might be TRBD2 (6 bases). Germline V gene data show CDR1 as MDHEN and CDR2 as SYDVKM. Trimming took 0 bases from V and 5 from J, leaving 23 bases between them. There are 19 residues in the CDR3. CDR3: CASSLWGGVGGRLNNEQFF. In nucleotides, the CDR3 is TGTGCCAGCAGTTTATGGGGGGGTGTTGGGGGACGTTTAAACAATGAGCAGTTCTTC.

This clonotype was recorded many times. The chain combines TRBV11-3 with TRBJ1-6; D not certain. With 4 bases removed from V and 7 bases from J, the gap between germline ends came to 8 bases. Germline loops: CDR1 SGHNT, CDR2 YENEEA. There are 13 residues in the CDR3. DNA for the CDR3: TGTGCCAGCAGCTCCGGTCCCAATTCACCCCTCCACTTT. Translated, it gives CASSSGPNSPLHF.

This clonotype was observed many times. J is TRBJ2-5 and V is TRBV2; the match to TRBD1 covers 11 bases. The V gene's germline CDR1 is SNHLY and CDR2 FYNNEI. V shed 6 bases, J shed 2 bases, and the junction held 5 bases outside the gene matches. The CDR3 runs 15 residues. This CDR3 reads CASSGQGALQETQYF. CDR3 in DNA: TGTGCCAGCAGCGGACAGGGGGCCTTGCAAGAGACCCAGTACTTC.

Comment on this clonotype: This may come from a read error, since a much larger clone is one base off. No conserved phenylalanine or tryptophan is present at the end of the CDR3, so a read error is the likely explanation. The chain uses TRBV6-5 and TRBJ2-3; 8 positions match TRBD2. Germline V gene lookup returns CDR1 MNHEY and CDR2 SVGAGI. J lost 1 base, V lost 2 bases, and 2 bases had no gene match. The CDR3 is 15 residues long. Written as DNA, the CDR3 is TGTGCCAGCAGTTACCTCGGGGGGGGCACAGATACGCAGTATTCT. Translation gives CASSYLGGGTDTQYS.

The J gene is TRBJ1-1, the V gene TRBV20-1; D possibly corresponds to TRBD1 (6 bases). V was pared by 5 bases and J by 3 bases, with 13 bases between. In germline, CDR1 is DFQATT, CDR2 SNEGSKA (reference sequence). The CDR3 is 13 residues long. The CDR3 bases are TGCAGTGCTCGTTACAGGGAGGACACTGAAGCTTTCTTT. Translation gives CSARYREDTEAFF.

The table lists this clonotype with many counts. The chain links TRBV7-2 to TRBJ2-2; the match to TRBD2 covers 10 bases. V shed 5 bases and J 2 bases; nucleotides not matched to a gene: 5. Germline V lookup: CDR1 SGHTA, CDR2 FQGNSA. This CDR3 spans 16 amino acids. The CDR3 DNA reads TGTGCCAGCAGCATCGGACTAGCGGCAAACACCGGGGAGCTGTTTTTT. It translates to CASSIGLAANTGELFF.

The genes are TRBV20-1 and TRBJ2-1; D is perhaps TRBD2 (5 bases). CDR3 length: 15 amino acids. Germline CDR1 DFQATT, CDR2 SNEGSKA (reference sequence). With 4 bases removed from V and 3 bases from J, the gap between germline ends came to 16 bases. Here the CDR3 reads CSAKSPGGHYNEQFF. As DNA, the CDR3 is TGCAGTGCTAAATCACCCGGAGGCCACTACAATGAGCAGTTCTTC.

The rearrangement uses TRBV5-6 and TRBJ1-2; D is undetermined. This CDR3 has 14 amino acids. Trimming left V 2 bases short and J 4 bases short, with 12 bases between. The germline gives CDR1 SGHDT, CDR2 YYEEEE. The CDR3 spells CASSLGGYLYGYTF. CDR3 bases: TGTGCCAGCAGCTTAGGAGGCTATCTCTATGGCTACACCTTC.

This clonotype was counted ten times or more. The chain couples TRBV7-8 to TRBJ2-5; 8 nucleotides match TRBD2. CDR3 length: 16 amino acids. Per the germline V gene, CDR1 is SGHVS and CDR2 is FQNEAQ. Trimming removed 2 bases from V and 0 bases from J; junction bases left unmatched: 5. CDR3 sequence: CASSLSIAGYQETQYF. DNA of the CDR3: TGTGCCAGCAGCTTAAGTATAGCGGGGTACCAAGAGACCCAGTACTTC. The complete variable domain, with remaining parts taken from reference TRBV7-8 and TRBJ2-5, reads GAGVSQSPRYKVAKRGQDVALRCDPISGHVSLFWYQQALGQGPEFLTYFQNEAQLDKSGLPSDRFFAERPEGSVSTLKIQRTQQEDSAVYLCASSLSIAGYQETQYFGPGTRLLVL.

This clonotype was found a few times. The J gene is TRBJ2-5, the V gene TRBV6-6, with D uncertain. V was trimmed by 0 bases and J by 1 base, leaving 3 bases between them. The CDR3 extends over 13 amino acids. Germline V gives CDR1 MNHNY, CDR2 SVGAGI (reference sequence). As DNA, the CDR3 is TGTGCCAGCAGTTACTCACCCCAAGAGACCCAGTACTTC. As protein: CASSYSPQETQYF.

In this sample, this clonotype turned up many times. V gene TRBV12-3 or TRBV12-4 combines with J gene TRBJ2-2; unclear D gene. V was shortened by 5 bases and J by 1 base, with 11 bases between the two germline ends. This CDR3 is built from 15 residues. CDR3 nucleotides: TGTGCCAGCAGTACCCAATACAAGAACACCGGGGAGCTGTTTTTT. Translation: CASSTQYKNTGELFF.

This clonotype showed up many times. The chain joins TRBV12-3 or TRBV12-4 to TRBJ2-7, with TRBD1 as a possible D gene (5 bases). The CDR3 has 14 residues. The V end was cut by 0 bases, the J end by 7 bases, with 13 bases between. CDR3: CASSLAGQGAEQYF. Here the CDR3 DNA reads TGTGCCAGCAGTTTAGCAGGACAAGGAGCGGAGCAGTACTTC.